The source of this TCR beta chain is a study of lymphopenia after photon versus proton radiotherapy. Unmatched junction bases numbered 4, after V lost 2 bases and J lost 1 base. The CDR3 extends over 15 amino acids. Germline V lookup: CDR1 SGHDN, CDR2 FVKESK. Whole-study results and caveats: Oligoclonal CD8+ Temra expansion after nadir drove photon patients' diversity drop.

In the case of this clone: Its antigen is unknown.

Produced via immunoSEQ multiplex PCR; TCRdb's table is partial and in-frame only. Here the sample spans about 34,000 clones, under 90% being singletons. The rearrangement uses TRBV14 and TRBJ1-1; 7 bases are a match to TRBD1. The sequence was obtained from a woman in her sixties or seventies with pancreatic cancer. Sequencing was performed on peripheral blood, taken from a patient treated with proton-based radiotherapy. CDR3 DNA sequence: TGTGCCAGCAGCCAACGGACAGGACAGAACACTGAAGCTTTCTTT. This translates into CASSQRTGQNTEAFF.